This T cell receptor (beta chain) came from a study of blood T cell repertoires in COVID-19 (dated by TCRdb to the early 2020s). Background for the entire study: Samples from collaborators originated in the United States, Italy and Spain and spanned both the acute and convalescent phases of COVID-19. The prospective study material was composed of cDNA or gDNA derived from T cells, B-cell-depleted T cells, or PBMCs. The dataset comprised deeply sampled blood TCRbeta repertoires from subjects exposed to, actively infected with, or recovered from COVID-19. The repertoires were made available in a free public database intended to serve as a resource for research on the immune response to SARS-CoV-2. The samples were drawn from the first 160 participants of the ongoing ImmuneRACE study and from some 1,300 subjects provided by 6 global collaborators. A de-identified subject ID, COVID-19 status, age in years and sex were almost always included in the sample metadata. Where available, HLA class I and class II types were taken from metadata supplied by the sample provider and were not determined by assay-based typing. What the study reported, not specific to this receptor: The quantity of clinical and demographic metadata differed by source and by participant and was supplied without curation.

TCRbeta CDR3 regions were amplified from genomic DNA using the immunoSEQ Assay, a bias-controlled multiplex PCR. Under the source paper's analysis protocol: Nucleated cell counts per sample were estimated from amplification of reference gene primers within the assay. To quantify the absolute abundance of each unique TCRbeta CDR3 rearrangement, sequence reads were collapsed and filtered. Productive Simpson clonality was computed per sample as the square root of Simpson's diversity index over productive rearrangements. The table was pulled from immuneACCESS by TCRdb, which kept in-frame rearrangements only. Such tables lose some clones; where checked, under half of the loss comes from unresolved V genes, and the rest has no known cause. V and J calls and clone size follow that table, whereas D and trimming were derived from the DNA. The sample contains about 99,000 clones, roughly 82% of them found a single time. The ten largest clones capture around 11% of the sample.

Collaborating institutions collected whole blood in K2EDTA tubes following their own protocols. For TCRbeta analysis, collaborators shipped samples as frozen whole blood, isolated PBMCs, or DNA extracted from either of those sample types. Trimming takes 10 bases off V and 4 bases off J; junction bases not matched to a gene: 15. CDR1 and CDR2, looked up from the germline V gene (reference sequence), are LNHDA and SQIVND. From the cysteine up to the phenylalanine, the CDR3 has a length of 15 residues. The kept DNA is CDR3 alone, 45 bases in frame from the first base. As to this clone: Its antigen remains undetermined. Nothing much larger sits one base from this clone, and base qualities are not available.

The sequenced sample was peripheral blood. The chain couples TRBV19 to TRBJ2-5; the junction holds 7 bases that match TRBD2. This clonotype was sampled from a human donor in a cohort sampled during active COVID-19. The nucleotide sequence is given as TGTGCCACTGCTGGGAGGGGATGGAGTAGAGAGACCCAGTACTTC. Its translation reads: CATAGRGWSRETQYF.